This T cell receptor (beta chain) emerged from a study of T cell repertoires in cytomegalovirus infection. Study-wide results and caveats: Ex vivo, HLA-C-restricted CMV-specific TCR beta clonotypes prevailed over the rest of the response.

Notes on this clonotype: Its specificity is not known.

TCRdb used MiXCR to reprocess the reads, holding one entry per CDR3 protein. Here the sample spans approximately 400,000 distinct CDR3 sequences, approximately 31% being singletons. The sequencing sample was made of PBMCs. This sequence originates from a human donor in good health (CMV status not recorded). Some clones in this sample may be carry-over from other donors' samples.

CDR3 DNA: TGTGCCAGCGTAGTAAACACTGAAGCTTTCTTT. Translation gives CASVVNTEAFF. The chain employs TRBV6-2 or TRBV6-3 and TRBJ1-1; D is ambiguous. The V end was cut by 8 bases, the J end by 2 bases, with 6 bases between. Germline values: CDR1 MNHEY, CDR2 SVGEGT. The CDR3 extends over 11 amino acids.